Shown below are 23 T cell receptor beta chains from a single sample sequenced in a study of T cells in Graves' hyperthyroidism and ophthalmopathy. RNA transcripts were the template for amplifying TCR beta CDR3 regions. In the first-round RT-PCR of the TCR CDR3, the HTBI primer set was used. A single record per CDR3 protein comes from TCRdb applying MiXCR to the multiplex PCR reads. This sample has 350,000 or so distinct CDR3 sequences, with 15% to 20% found just once. The material sequenced was blood. Source of these receptors: a woman aged 35 to 49 with Graves' ophthalmopathy.

This clonotype came up many times. This chain connects TRBV6-1 to TRBJ1-2, with a weak D call TRBD1 (6 bases). Trimming removed 3 bases at V and 4 bases at J, with 12 bases between. Germline CDR1 MNHNS, CDR2 SASEGT. This CDR3 has 14 amino acids. Here the CDR3 DNA reads TGTGCCAGCAGTGACAACAGGGTAACCTATGGCTACACCTTC. This sequence encodes CASSDNRVTYGYTF.

In this sample, this clonotype turned up many times. This chain's CDR3 is CASSLEGDQETQYF. Written as DNA, the CDR3 is TGTGCCAGCAGCTTAGAGGGGGACCAAGAGACCCAGTACTTC. This chain uses TRBV7-2 with TRBJ2-5, with D possibly matching TRBD1 (6 bases). Trimming took 1 base from V and 0 from J, leaving 6 bases between them. Germline CDR1 SGHTA, CDR2 FQGNSA. The CDR3 has 14 residues.

The chain employs TRBV20-1 and TRBJ1-3; no clear D gene. This CDR3 has 15 amino acids. Trimming took off 2 bases at V and 0 bases at J, with 11 bases between the two ends. In germline, CDR1 is DFQATT, CDR2 SNEGSKA (reference sequence). The CDR3, as DNA: TGCAGTGCTAGACCCCGCCGGGGCTCTGGAAACACCATATATTTT. Amino acids: CSARPRRGSGNTIYF.

This clonotype appeared many times. The chain uses TRBV11-2 and TRBJ1-1, with D possibly matching TRBD1 (6 bases). The V gene lost 6 bases and the J gene lost 0 bases, with 14 bases spanning the gap. The CDR3 runs 15 residues. In germline, CDR1 is SGHAT, CDR2 FQNNGV. CDR3 DNA sequence: TGTGCCAGCAGTCTCAGGGGTGGGGTGAACACTGAAGCTTTCTTT. It encodes CASSLRGGVNTEAFF.

This clonotype was observed at least ten times. CDR3 in DNA: TGTGCCAGTAGTGCGGAGGTGGGGATGGGAAAAGGTCAGCCCCAGCATTTT. This encodes CASSAEVGMGKGQPQHF. V gene TRBV19 combines with J gene TRBJ1-5; D is unclear. V lost 5 bases, J lost 6 bases, and 23 bases lay in between. CDR1 is LNHDA and CDR2 is SQIVND in the germline V gene (reference sequence). The CDR3 is made up of 17 amino acids.

As DNA, the CDR3 is TGTGCCAGCAGCGCCGCGGAGAGGAGCTATGGCTACACCTTC. Amino acids: CASSAAERSYGYTF. The V gene is TRBV6-1, the J gene TRBJ1-2, with D unresolved. V was clipped by 6 bases and J by 4 bases, with 15 bases between them. Looked up from germline, CDR1 is MNHNS and CDR2 is SASEGT. This CDR3 has 14 residues.

This clonotype came up many times. V is TRBV3-1 and J is TRBJ2-7; 7 bases fit TRBD2. Losses at the gene ends were 3 bases for V and 2 bases for J; bases not matched to a gene: 4. The CDR3 contains 14 residues. The V gene's germline CDR1 is LGHDT and CDR2 YNNKEL (reference sequence). CDR3 sequence reads: CASSQGTITYEQYF. CDR3 sequence (DNA): TGTGCCAGCAGCCAGGGGACTATTACCTACGAGCAGTACTTC.

This clonotype appeared many times. The J gene is TRBJ1-5, the V gene TRBV6-1; D is perhaps TRBD1 (6 bases). Germline assignment: CDR1 MNHNS and CDR2 SASEGT. Between the trimmed V and J ends, which lost 7 bases and 2 bases, there was a span of 15 bases. The CDR3 spans 15 residues. The CDR3 nucleotides are TGTGCCAGCACTACCAGGGGAACGGGCAATCAGCCCCAGCATTTT. It encodes CASTTRGTGNQPQHF.

At least ten counts were recorded for this clonotype. The chain employs TRBV19 and TRBJ2-5; tentatively, D is TRBD2 (6 bases). The CDR3 has 12 amino acids. Germline CDR1 is LNHDA and CDR2 is SQIVND (reference sequence). Trimming took off 3 bases at V and 7 bases at J, with 9 bases between the two ends. CDR3 DNA: TGTGCCAGTAGTATCGGGGGATCGACCCAGTACTTC. It specifies CASSIGGSTQYF.

This chain connects TRBV19 to TRBJ1-5; 12 bases are a match to TRBD1. CDR3 length equals 17 residues. Germline CDR1 and CDR2: LNHDA and SQIVND (reference sequence). V lost 4 bases to trimming and J lost 2 bases; unmatched junction nucleotides: 6. CDR3 region: CASSSRDRGLGNQPQHF. The CDR3 nucleotides read TGTGCCAGTAGTAGCCGGGACAGGGGGCTTGGCAATCAGCCCCAGCATTTT.

This clonotype was counted ten times or more. The chain is built from TRBV2 and TRBJ1-6; D not certain. The CDR3 totals 15 residues. V was pared by 7 bases and J by 0 bases, with 10 bases between. Germline values: CDR1 SNHLY, CDR2 FYNNEI. This chain's CDR3 is CASTGLSSYNSPLHF. CDR3 bases: TGTGCCAGCACGGGCCTGAGCTCCTATAATTCACCCCTCCACTTT. The entire variable domain, with the rest obtained from reference TRBV2 and TRBJ1-6, is as follows: EPEVTQTPSHQVTQMGQEVILRCVPISNHLYFYWYRQILGQKVEFLVSFYNNEISEKSEIFDDQFSVERPDGSNFTLKIRSTKLEDSAMYFCASTGLSSYNSPLHFGNGTRLTVT.

The V and J genes are TRBV12-3 or TRBV12-4 and TRBJ1-1; D unclear. The V and J ends lost 1 base and 0 bases respectively, with 12 bases between them. CDR3 length: 16 amino acids. CDR3 nucleotides: TGTGCCAGCAGTTTAGATTCTGGGTACGTGAACACTGAAGCTTTCTTT. It specifies CASSLDSGYVNTEAFF.

This clonotype was picked up many times. The V and J genes are TRBV28 and TRBJ1-1; 9 nucleotides agree with TRBD1. CDR1 is MDHEN and CDR2 is SYDVKM in the germline V gene. This CDR3 comprises 15 residues. V was clipped by 8 bases and J by 1 base; unmatched bases: 8. The CDR3 spells CASHPPGQGNTEAFF. The DNA of the CDR3 is TGTGCCAGCCACCCACCGGGACAGGGGAACACTGAAGCTTTCTTT.

This clonotype was detected ten times or more. The CDR3 does not end in the conserved phenylalanine or tryptophan, so this is likely a read error. The rearrangement links TRBV5-1 to TRBJ2-1; 9 bases agree with TRBD2. Losses at the gene ends were 0 bases for V and 6 bases for J; bases not matched to a gene: 4. This CDR3 is built from 15 residues. CDR1 SGHRS and CDR2 YFSETQ come from the germline V gene. As DNA, the CDR3 is TGCGCCAGCAGCTTGGTTAGCGGGAGTGCCAATGAGCAGTTCCTC. This gives the protein CASSLVSGSANEQFL.

In the case of this clonotype: One junction end does not reproduce the germline sequence, and a read error may be involved. J is TRBJ1-2 and V is TRBV7-2, with a possible D match to TRBD1 (5 bases). The germline V gene encodes CDR1 SGHTA and CDR2 FQGNSA. This CDR3 has 15 residues. In DNA, the CDR3 is TGTGCCAGCAGTTTAGCGGGCTGGGGCGGCTATGGCTACACCTTC. Translated: CASSLAGWGGYGYTF.

The chain employs TRBV24-1 and TRBJ2-6, with D possibly being TRBD1 (6 bases). Trimming cost V 11 bases and J 0 bases, with 25 bases left between them. The germline gives CDR1 KGHDR, CDR2 SFDVKD. The CDR3 covers 19 residues. The CDR3, as DNA: TGTGCCATCAAAGTGGGGGTAGAGGGGGTCCCCTCTGGGGCCAACGTCCTGACTTTC. Translating it yields CAIKVGVEGVPSGANVLTF.

This clonotype was seen at least ten times. The chain joins TRBV27 to TRBJ1-2, with 8 nucleotides matching TRBD1. The CDR3 is 16 amino acids. The junction had 11 bases not matched to a gene; V was cut back by 1 base and J by 7 bases. CDR1 is MNHEY and CDR2 is SMNVEV in the germline V gene (reference sequence). Here the CDR3 DNA reads TGTGCCAGCAGTTTATATATAGGGACAGGTTTTCGTGGCTACACCTTC. Protein: CASSLYIGTGFRGYTF.

This clonotype showed up many times. A much larger clone differs by one base, so this may be a read error. V is TRBV12-3 or TRBV12-4 and J is TRBJ2-2, with 8 positions matching TRBD2. The V gene end was trimmed by 8 bases and the J gene end by 5 bases; junction bases not matched to a gene: 13. This CDR3 comprises 16 residues. Here the CDR3 reads CASADGRARRTGELFF. The CDR3 DNA reads TGTGCCAGCGCGGACGGGAGGGCCCGACGGACCGGGGAGCTGTTTTTT.

Many counts were recorded for this clonotype. V usage is TRBV12-3 or TRBV12-4 and J usage is TRBJ1-1; 9 bases agree with TRBD1. The junction had 4 bases not matched to a gene; V was cut back by 5 bases and J by 3 bases. The length of the CDR3 is 14 residues. The chain's CDR3 is CASSTGGMDTEAFF. The CDR3 nucleotides are TGTGCCAGCAGTACAGGGGGCATGGACACTGAAGCTTTCTTT.

The sample holds many counts of this clonotype. V usage is TRBV29-1 and J usage is TRBJ1-5, with 8 bases aligning to TRBD1. V was pared by 4 bases and J by 8 bases, with 13 bases of the junction left unmatched. Germline V gives CDR1 SQVTM, CDR2 ANQGSEA. This CDR3 region has 15 residues. The CDR3 sequence is CSVASGQGVQEPQHF. CDR3 nucleotide sequence: TGCAGCGTTGCGTCAGGACAGGGAGTTCAGGAGCCCCAGCATTTT.

This clonotype was recorded many times. The chain links TRBV19 to TRBJ1-5; D unresolved. This CDR3 has 15 amino acids. From germline, CDR1 is LNHDA and CDR2 SQIVND (reference sequence). V was clipped by 7 bases and J by 3 bases, with 16 bases between them. This CDR3 is CASTPGGKVNQPQHF. The CDR3 DNA reads as TGTGCCAGTACCCCGGGAGGGAAGGTCAATCAGCCCCAGCATTTT.

The V call is TRBV7-3, the J call TRBJ2-6, with D tentatively TRBD1 or TRBD2 (5 bases each). Trimming stripped 5 bases from V and 2 bases from J, with 7 bases between. The length of the CDR3 is 14 residues. Germline-derived CDR1 and CDR2 are SGHTA and FQGTGA. This chain's CDR3 is CASSPGPGANVLTF. The DNA of the CDR3 is TGTGCCAGCAGCCCGGGGCCTGGGGCCAACGTCCTGACTTTC.

This clonotype has a count of ten or more. The chain is built from TRBV3-1 and TRBJ2-4; 8 bases fit TRBD1. The J segment lost 0 bases and the V segment lost 4 bases, leaving 5 bases of the junction unmatched. The CDR3 consists of 16 residues. Germline CDR1 reads LGHDT; CDR2 reads YNNKEL (reference sequence). The chain's CDR3 is CASSPRTGPAKNIQYF. The DNA of the CDR3 is TGTGCCAGCAGCCCCCGGACAGGGCCAGCCAAAAACATTCAGTACTTC.